The 9 T cell receptor beta chains below all came from one sample that was sequenced in a study of cytomegalovirus exposure and HLA in healthy donors. A multiplex PCR was run with 60 Vbeta primers and 13 Jbeta primers. This table comes from immunoSEQ multiplex PCR, and its TCRdb copy is limited to in-frame clones, with some not included. The sample lists about 120,000 clones, approximately 81% seen once, with just under 3% in the top ten. The specimen was PBMCs. The receptor set was obtained from a woman aged 18 to 35 in good health and CMV-seropositive.

This clone was picked up a small number of times. The V and J genes are TRBV9 and TRBJ1-4, with D possibly matching TRBD1 (5 bases). In germline, CDR1 is SGDLS, CDR2 YYNGEE. CDR3 length equals 14 residues. Trimming cost V 3 bases and J 12 bases, with 18 bases left between them. The CDR3 spells CASSAWGEVNQLFF. The CDR3 nucleotides are TGTGCCAGCAGCGCGTGGGGGGAGGTGAACCAACTGTTTTTT.

V is TRBV14 and J is TRBJ2-7; 7 bases are a match to TRBD2. The V gene end was trimmed by 4 bases and the J gene end by 3 bases; junction bases not matched to a gene: 12. Germline CDR1 SGHDN, CDR2 FVKESK. The CDR3 has 16 residues. The CDR3 region is CASSLQRGGSRYEQYF. For the CDR3, the DNA is TGTGCCAGCAGCCTACAAAGGGGCGGGAGCCGCTACGAGCAGTACTTC.

The chain employs TRBV11-3 and TRBJ2-5; 8 bases map to TRBD2. The assigned J gene may be wrong: the sequence end matches TRBJ2-7 better. The CDR3 totals 18 residues. Germline CDR1 SGHNT, CDR2 YENEEA. The CDR3 coding sequence is TGTGCCAGCAGCTTACTATTCGCCGCACAGCGGGAGTTGTACGAGCAGTACTTC. This gives the protein CASSLLFAAQRELYEQYF.

The CDR3 DNA sequence: TGCGCCAGCAGCAGGGACAGCCTTAGCACAGATACGCAGTATTTT. Residues: CASSRDSLSTDTQYF. The chain links TRBV5-1 to TRBJ2-3, with TRBD1 matching 7 bases. The germline V gene has CDR1 SGHRS and CDR2 YFSETQ. J gave up 0 bases and V 4 bases, and 5 bases lay outside the gene matches. The CDR3 runs 15 residues.

This chain connects TRBV27 to TRBJ2-1; 7 bases agree with TRBD2. The junction had 6 bases not matched to a gene; V was cut back by 0 bases and J by 4 bases. CDR3 length equals 16 residues. Germline CDR1 MNHEY, CDR2 SMNVEV (reference sequence). The chain's CDR3 is CASSLSRREWYNEQFF. The CDR3 DNA is TGTGCCAGCAGTTTATCCCGGCGGGAGTGGTACAATGAGCAGTTCTTC.

This clone was counted between two and nine times. The CDR3 coding sequence is TGTGCCAGCGAACAGGGGCGGGAGACCCAGTACTTC. The encoded protein is CASEQGRETQYF. The V call is TRBV2, the J call TRBJ2-5; 7 bases agree with TRBD1. V was pared by 8 bases and J by 5 bases, with 5 bases of the junction left unmatched. The CDR3 has 12 residues. Germline V CDR1 and CDR2: SNHLY, FYNNEI.

CDR3 DNA sequence: TGTGCCAGCAGACAGAGAGCAACTAATGAAAAACTGTTTTTT. Protein: CASRQRATNEKLFF. The V and J genes are TRBV6-4 and TRBJ1-4; D not certain. Germline CDR1 and CDR2: MRHNA and SNTAGT. CDR3 length equals 14 residues. V lost 6 bases and J lost 0, with 8 bases in between.

The V gene is TRBV7-3, the J gene TRBJ2-5; 7 positions match TRBD1. The CDR3 contains 13 residues. V was clipped by 5 bases and J by 5 bases; unmatched bases: 5. Germline loops: CDR1 SGHTA, CDR2 FQGTGA. The CDR3 protein is CASSNDREETQYF. The CDR3 DNA sequence: TGTGCCAGCAGCAACGACAGGGAGGAGACCCAGTACTTC.

The chain uses TRBV18 and TRBJ1-3; 8 bases are shared with TRBD1. The CDR3 has 17 amino acids. After removal of 4 bases from V and 0 bases from J, the junction contained 8 bases not matched to a gene. Germline values: CDR1 KGHSH, CDR2 LQKENI. CDR3 bases: TGTGCCAGCTCACGGCGGACTGACAGGGGCTCTGGAAACACCATATATTTT. Encoded protein: CASSRRTDRGSGNTIYF.